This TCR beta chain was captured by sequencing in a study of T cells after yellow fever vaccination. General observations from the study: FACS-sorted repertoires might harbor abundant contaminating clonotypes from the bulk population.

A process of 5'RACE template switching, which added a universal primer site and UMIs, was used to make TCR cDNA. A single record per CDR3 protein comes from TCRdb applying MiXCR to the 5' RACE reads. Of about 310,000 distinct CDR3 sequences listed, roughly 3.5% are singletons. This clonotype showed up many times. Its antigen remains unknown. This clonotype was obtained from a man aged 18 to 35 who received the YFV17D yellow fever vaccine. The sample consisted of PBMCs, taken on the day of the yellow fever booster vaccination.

The CDR3 coding sequence is TGTGCCAGCAGTCCGACAGGGAACGCAGATACGCAGTATTTT. Residues: CASSPTGNADTQYF. The V and J genes are TRBV28 and TRBJ2-3; 7 bases agree with TRBD1. Germline V CDR1 and CDR2: MDHEN, SYDVKM. CDR3 length: 14 amino acids. V was clipped by 5 bases and J by 4 bases; unmatched bases: 6.